The present TCR beta chain was sequenced within a study of blood T cells in healthy people across ages (dated by TCRdb to about 2015). Background for the entire study: In model experiments, template switching captured about one uniquely barcoded TCR beta cDNA molecule for every two T cells. Donors of different ages were randomly distributed across sequencing lanes to avoid experimental bias. Using deep sequencing normalized with unique cDNA molecular identifiers, the study measured how TCR beta repertoire diversity changes with age. The donors were split into four age groups: young (average about 15 years), middle-aged (about 40), aged (about 62) and long-lived (approximately 80). Using the same blood draw, the study looked at two additional independent replicas of 1 million unique cDNA reads for two donors, one aged 18 to 30 and the other aged 80 or older. Overall study outcomes, separate from this receptor: The percentage of naive T cells measured by flow cytometry correlated strongly with observed TCR beta diversity. Donor CMV infection status was unknown, potentially confounding age-related changes in expanded clonotypes. Conclusive comparison of naive and antigen-experienced compartments was prevented by the profiling of bulk unsorted PBMCs. Compared with the aged group, the long-lived group had more naive CD4+ T cells, fewer expanded clones and increased TCR diversity, a pattern suggesting age selection. As age increased, observed TCR beta diversity per million T cells dropped in a roughly linear way, and a significant reduction was already evident by age 40. Total diversity estimates from one million sequenced T cells were considered lower bounds and underestimates.

Library generation was performed with 5' RACE. Reads for this sample came from an Illumina HiSeq 2500. A second PCR of roughly 7 to 11 cycles was performed with a sample-barcoded 5' primer and a J-beta primer mix. Each TCR beta cDNA molecule received a unique molecular identifier from a template-switch 5' adaptor carrying 12 random nucleotides. Each sample yielded at least 3 million CDR3-containing paired-end reads. The Mint cDNA synthesis kit, primed by a TRBC-specific oligonucleotide, was used to synthesize first-strand cDNA from all RNA. Following uracil-DNA glycosylase treatment, all cDNA underwent a first 18-cycle PCR with the universal primers M1SS and BC2_uni_R. As for how the authors treated the data: For normalization, 1 million high-quality reads, each with a distinct molecular identifier, were randomly selected from each sample. Instead of being binned into consensus sequences, reads with shared molecular identifiers were discarded. MiTCR, set to a Q25 quality threshold and the strictest error-elimination algorithm, was used for CDR3 identification, clonotype clustering and error correction. A nonparametric unseen species model with Euler transformation was used to estimate lower-bound total TCR beta diversity. TCRdb took the public reads, trimmed them with fastp at Q25, ran MiXCR for clone calling and kept in-frame beta chains. Rows with one shared CDR3 protein collapse into an entry with the most common genes and DNA. These V and J calls originate from TCRdb's pipeline instead of the authors' own analysis. This sample has more than 800,000 distinct CDR3 sequences in its table, and roughly 26% of those were observed once. 17% of the sample belongs to the ten largest clones.

Systemically healthy Caucasian individuals from Russia, around 39 in total and aged about 6 to 95 years, were included as donors. Roughly 9.5 milliliters of peripheral blood were drawn from each donor into EDTA-treated Vacutainer tubes. PBMCs were isolated by Ficoll-Paque density-gradient centrifugation, with at least 7 million obtained per sample. Trizol reagent was used to extract total RNA from the PBMCs, yielding at least 6 micrograms per sample. For every donor, an aliquot of PBMCs went through flow cytometry to measure the percentages of naive CD45RAhigh/CD27high T cells. From the cysteine up to the phenylalanine, the CDR3 has a length of 14 residues. Left in the record is the CDR3 DNA by itself, 42 bases read in frame from the first base. As encoded in the germline V gene (reference sequence), CDR1 is MNHEY while CDR2 is SMNVEV. This clonotype appeared a few times. No antigen is known for it. A much larger clone differs by one base, so this may be a read error.

The chain links TRBV27 with TRBJ2-5; the junction holds 8 bases that match TRBD1. The TCR sequence derives from a woman of 80 years or more in good health. What was sequenced was blood. The CDR3 region: CASSLQGAEEAQYF. At the DNA level, the sequence is TGTGCCAGCAGTTTGCAGGGGGCCGAAGAGGCCCAGTACTTC.